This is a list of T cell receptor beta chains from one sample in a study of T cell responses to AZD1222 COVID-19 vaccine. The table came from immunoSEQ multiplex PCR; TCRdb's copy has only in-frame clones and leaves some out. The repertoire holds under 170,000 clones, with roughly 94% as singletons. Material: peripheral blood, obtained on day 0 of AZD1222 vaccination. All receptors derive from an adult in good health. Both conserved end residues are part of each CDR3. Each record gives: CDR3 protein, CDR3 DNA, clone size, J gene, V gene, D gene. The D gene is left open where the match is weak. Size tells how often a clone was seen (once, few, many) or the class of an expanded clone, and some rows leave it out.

CDR3 protein: CASSFQGGSNEQFF; CDR3 DNA: TGTGCCAGCAGTTTCCAGGGGGGAAGCAATGAGCAGTTCTTC; clone size: NA; J gene: TRBJ2-1; V gene: TRBV27; D gene: NA
CDR3 protein: CASSNRGTAQYF; CDR3 DNA: TGTGCCAGCAGCAACCGAGGGACGGCCCAGTACTTC; clone size: NA; J gene: TRBJ2-5; V gene: TRBV6-5; D gene: NA
CDR3 protein: CASSDDRANTEAFF; CDR3 DNA: TGTGCCAGCAGCGATGACAGGGCGAACACTGAAGCTTTCTTT; clone size: NA; J gene: TRBJ1-1; V gene: TRBV7-9; D gene: TRBD1
CDR3 protein: CAGRGLHNEQFF; CDR3 DNA: TGTGCCGGCAGGGGTCTCCACAATGAGCAGTTCTTC; clone size: NA; J gene: TRBJ2-1; V gene: TRBV2; D gene: NA
CDR3 protein: CASSQGPTSNQPQHF; CDR3 DNA: TGTGCCAGCAGTCAGGGACCGACTAGCAATCAGCCCCAGCATTTT; clone size: NA; J gene: TRBJ1-5; V gene: TRBV27; D gene: NA
CDR3 protein: CASSLGGQGGNTIYF; CDR3 DNA: TGTGCCAGCAGTTTAGGTGGACAGGGGGGAAACACCATATATTTT; clone size: NA; J gene: TRBJ1-3; V gene: TRBV28; D gene: TRBD1
CDR3 protein: CATSRDRGNQPQHF; CDR3 DNA: TGTGCCACCAGTAGAGACAGGGGCAATCAGCCCCAGCATTTT; clone size: NA; J gene: TRBJ1-5; V gene: TRBV15; D gene: TRBD1
CDR3 protein: CASSLSVDQQHF; CDR3 DNA: TGTGCCAGCAGTTTAAGTGTGGACCAGCAGCATTTT; clone size: NA; J gene: TRBJ1-5; V gene: TRBV28; D gene: NA
CDR3 protein: CASSPTTQSNEKLFF; CDR3 DNA: TGTGCCAGCAGCCCGACGACACAGTCGAATGAAAAACTGTTTTTT; clone size: NA; J gene: TRBJ1-4; V gene: TRBV7-6; D gene: NA
CDR3 protein: CATSDLGAVSHNEQFF; CDR3 DNA: TGTGCCACCAGTGATTTGGGGGCCGTCTCCCACAATGAGCAGTTCTTC; clone size: NA; J gene: TRBJ2-1; V gene: TRBV24-1; D gene: NA
CDR3 protein: CASSAIGRGNYGYTF; CDR3 DNA: TGCGCCAGCAGCGCCATTGGGAGGGGCAACTATGGCTACACCTTC; clone size: NA; J gene: TRBJ1-2; V gene: TRBV5-1; D gene: NA
CDR3 protein: CASKQGPGSYNEQFF; CDR3 DNA: TGCGCCAGTAAACAGGGTCCGGGGTCCTACAATGAGCAGTTCTTC; clone size: NA; J gene: TRBJ2-1; V gene: TRBV4-1; D gene: NA
CDR3 protein: CASSSNTGELFF; CDR3 DNA: TGCGCCAGCAGCTCGAACACCGGGGAGCTGTTTTTT; clone size: few; J gene: TRBJ2-2; V gene: TRBV5-1; D gene: NA
CDR3 protein: CASSPSTGTGGQPQHF; CDR3 DNA: TGTGCCAGCAGCCCCTCAACCGGGACAGGGGGTCAGCCCCAGCATTTT; clone size: NA; J gene: TRBJ1-5; V gene: TRBV9; D gene: TRBD1
CDR3 protein: CASTETGNYGYTF; CDR3 DNA: TGTGCCAGCACCGAAACAGGGAACTATGGCTACACCTTC; clone size: NA; J gene: TRBJ1-2; V gene: TRBV28; D gene: NA
CDR3 protein: CASSYSRYEQFF; CDR3 DNA: TGTGCCAGCAGTTACTCGCGATATGAGCAGTTCTTC; clone size: NA; J gene: TRBJ2-1; V gene: TRBV6-5; D gene: NA
CDR3 protein: CASSQEPGETYNEQFF; CDR3 DNA: TGCGCCAGCAGCCAAGAGCCGGGAGAGACCTACAATGAGCAGTTCTTC; clone size: NA; J gene: TRBJ2-1; V gene: TRBV4-3; D gene: NA
CDR3 protein: CAISDRGGNSPLHF; CDR3 DNA: TGTGCCATCAGTGACAGGGGGGGGAATTCACCCCTCCACTTT; clone size: NA; J gene: TRBJ1-6; V gene: TRBV10-3; D gene: TRBD1
CDR3 protein: CASSQGVAGGNTGELFF; CDR3 DNA: TGTGCCAGCAGCCAGGGGGTCGCAGGGGGAAACACCGGGGAGCTGTTTTTT; clone size: NA; J gene: TRBJ2-2; V gene: TRBV11-2; D gene: TRBD1
CDR3 protein: CASSPDPNYGYTF; CDR3 DNA: TGTGCCAGCAGCCCAGACCCGAACTATGGCTACACCTTC; clone size: NA; J gene: TRBJ1-2; V gene: TRBV7-2; D gene: NA
CDR3 protein: CSVAVAGGRADTQYF; CDR3 DNA: TGCAGCGTTGCGGTAGCGGGGGGGCGGGCAGATACGCAGTATTTT; clone size: few; J gene: TRBJ2-3; V gene: TRBV29-1; D gene: TRBD2
CDR3 protein: CSVDVGQGVYGYTF; CDR3 DNA: TGCAGCGTTGATGTGGGACAGGGTGTCTATGGCTACACCTTC; clone size: NA; J gene: TRBJ1-2; V gene: TRBV29-1; D gene: TRBD1
CDR3 protein: CASSENIGGVQPQHF; CDR3 DNA: TGTGCCAGCAGTGAAAATATAGGGGGGGTTCAGCCCCAGCATTTT; clone size: NA; J gene: TRBJ1-5; V gene: TRBV2; D gene: NA
CDR3 protein: CASSQAGLSADTQYF; CDR3 DNA: TGTGCCAGCAGCCAGGCGGGACTGTCAGCGGATACGCAGTATTTT; clone size: NA; J gene: TRBJ2-3; V gene: TRBV6-5; D gene: NA
CDR3 protein: CASSLSGGITEAFF; CDR3 DNA: TGTGCCAGCAGCTTATCTGGGGGGATCACTGAAGCTTTCTTT; clone size: NA; J gene: TRBJ1-1; V gene: TRBV7-8; D gene: NA
CDR3 protein: CASSWTGESQPQHF; CDR3 DNA: TGTGCCAGCAGCTGGACAGGGGAGAGTCAGCCCCAGCATTTT; clone size: NA; J gene: TRBJ1-5; V gene: TRBV5-5; D gene: TRBD1
CDR3 protein: CASSLTDRELNNGYTF; CDR3 DNA: TGCGCCAGCAGCCTGACGGACAGGGAATTGAACAATGGCTACACCTTC; clone size: NA; J gene: TRBJ1-2; V gene: TRBV4-1; D gene: TRBD1
CDR3 protein: CASSITGGRETQYF; CDR3 DNA: TGTGCCAGCAGTATAACAGGGGGCAGGGAGACCCAGTACTTC; clone size: NA; J gene: TRBJ2-5; V gene: TRBV6-5; D gene: TRBD1
CDR3 protein: CASGLGQGAYPTNEKLFF; CDR3 DNA: TGTGCTAGTGGTCTGGGACAGGGAGCCTACCCAACTAATGAAAAACTGTTTTTT; clone size: NA; J gene: TRBJ1-4; V gene: TRBV12-5; D gene: TRBD1
CDR3 protein: CASSFWAIYGYTF; CDR3 DNA: TGTGCCAGCAGCTTCTGGGCTATCTATGGCTACACCTTC; clone size: NA; J gene: TRBJ1-2; V gene: TRBV7-6; D gene: NA